This is a list of T cell receptor beta chains from one sample in a study of T cell responses to AZD1222 COVID-19 vaccine. Here immunoSEQ multiplex PCR was the method, and the copy in TCRdb shows in-frame clones only, minus some. This table holds some 140,000 clones, approximately 90% found once. The sample consisted of peripheral blood, taken on day 0 of AZD1222 vaccination. The source is an adult in good health. Each CDR3 is given with its conserved first and last residue. The order of the fields is V gene, clone size, D gene, J gene, CDR3 DNA, CDR3 protein. A D gene is named only where the DNA matches it firmly. Only part of the rows carry a size: once, few, many, or a class if the clone is expanded.

v_gene: TRBV6-5
abundance: once
d_gene: TRBD1
j_gene: TRBJ1-2
CDR3nt: TGTGCCAGCACCTCTAGGGGGACAGGACCTTATGGCTACACCTTC
CDR3aa: CASTSRGTGPYGYTF

v_gene: TRBV5-8
abundance: NA
d_gene: TRBD1
j_gene: TRBJ1-3
CDR3nt: TGTGCCAGCAGCTTTGCCGGGACAGGGGGCGGAAACACCATATATTTT
CDR3aa: CASSFAGTGGGNTIYF

v_gene: TRBV5-4
abundance: NA
d_gene: NA
j_gene: TRBJ2-6
CDR3nt: TGTGCCAGCAGCTTGGCGGGAGCTGGGGCCAACGTCCTGACTTTC
CDR3aa: CASSLAGAGANVLTF

v_gene: TRBV2
abundance: once
d_gene: NA
j_gene: TRBJ1-5
CDR3nt: TGTGCCAGCAGCCTACAATATAGCAATCAGCCCCAGCATTTT
CDR3aa: CASSLQYSNQPQHF

v_gene: TRBV27
abundance: once
d_gene: TRBD2
j_gene: TRBJ2-6
CDR3nt: TGTGCCAGCAGTTATCTAGCGGGCCATTACTCTGGGGCCAACGTCCTGACTTTC
CDR3aa: CASSYLAGHYSGANVLTF

v_gene: TRBV27
abundance: NA
d_gene: NA
j_gene: TRBJ1-1
CDR3nt: TGTGCCAGCAGTTTAAACCGGAAGTCCTACACTGAAGCTTTCTTT
CDR3aa: CASSLNRKSYTEAFF

v_gene: TRBV29-1
abundance: NA
d_gene: NA
j_gene: TRBJ1-2
CDR3nt: TGCAGCGTTGAACGACAGCAAACAAACTATGGCTACACCTTC
CDR3aa: CSVERQQTNYGYTF

v_gene: TRBV10-1
abundance: NA
d_gene: NA
j_gene: TRBJ2-7
CDR3nt: TGCGCCAATCTCCGAGGGGGGTCTCTACTGTCCGAGCAGTACTTC
CDR3aa: CANLRGGSLLSEQYF

v_gene: TRBV5-8
abundance: NA
d_gene: NA
j_gene: TRBJ2-7
CDR3nt: TGTGCCAGCAGCTTGGCCGGAGGAGGGTACTACGAGCAGTACTTC
CDR3aa: CASSLAGGGYYEQYF

v_gene: TRBV27
abundance: NA
d_gene: NA
j_gene: TRBJ1-5
CDR3nt: TGTGCCAGCAATTCTCGAGTCCCTTATAGCAATCAGCCCCAGCATTTT
CDR3aa: CASNSRVPYSNQPQHF

v_gene: TRBV5-4
abundance: once
d_gene: TRBD2
j_gene: TRBJ2-1
CDR3nt: TGTGCCAGCAGCGGACTAGCGGGAGATGATGAGCAGTTCTTC
CDR3aa: CASSGLAGDDEQFF

v_gene: TRBV29-1
abundance: NA
d_gene: TRBD1
j_gene: TRBJ2-2
CDR3nt: TGCAGCGTTGAAGACCGACAGGGTTCGAACACCGGGGAGCTGTTTTTT
CDR3aa: CSVEDRQGSNTGELFF

v_gene: TRBV7-2
abundance: NA
d_gene: NA
j_gene: TRBJ2-5
CDR3nt: TGTGCCAGCAGCTCGGACTGGACCAAAGAGACCCAGTACTTC
CDR3aa: CASSSDWTKETQYF

v_gene: TRBV30
abundance: NA
d_gene: NA
j_gene: TRBJ2-6
CDR3nt: TGTGCCTGTCAAAGGGGCTCTGGGGCCAACGTCCTGACTTTC
CDR3aa: CACQRGSGANVLTF

v_gene: TRBV7-8
abundance: NA
d_gene: TRBD1
j_gene: TRBJ2-7
CDR3nt: TGTGCCAGCAGCTTAGGGACAGGGCTCCTCTCCTACGAGCAGTACTTC
CDR3aa: CASSLGTGLLSYEQYF

v_gene: TRBV5-3
abundance: few
d_gene: NA
j_gene: TRBJ2-5
CDR3nt: TGTGCCAGAATCCAGGGGTTTTCTCAAGAGACCCAGTACTTC
CDR3aa: CARIQGFSQETQYF

v_gene: TRBV6-4
abundance: NA
d_gene: NA
j_gene: TRBJ1-6
CDR3nt: TGTGCCAGCAGTGAAAGGGTGGACGCTTCACCCCTCCACTTT
CDR3aa: CASSERVDASPLHF

v_gene: TRBV10-3
abundance: NA
d_gene: TRBD1
j_gene: TRBJ2-2
CDR3nt: TGTGCCATCAGGGAACGGACAGGGGTTGGCACCGGGGAGCTGTTTTTT
CDR3aa: CAIRERTGVGTGELFF

v_gene: TRBV9
abundance: NA
d_gene: NA
j_gene: TRBJ1-4
CDR3nt: TGTGCCAGCAGCGCAGCAGGTCGCGGGATTGATGAAAAACTGTTTTTT
CDR3aa: CASSAAGRGIDEKLFF

v_gene: TRBV15
abundance: few
d_gene: NA
j_gene: TRBJ1-1
CDR3nt: TGTGCCACCAGCAGATCCCGTCTGACTGAAGCTTTCTTT
CDR3aa: CATSRSRLTEAFF

v_gene: TRBV2
abundance: NA
d_gene: NA
j_gene: TRBJ2-2
CDR3nt: TGTGCCAGCAGTGCGGACCCGCGAGGAAACACCGGGGAGCTGTTTTTT
CDR3aa: CASSADPRGNTGELFF

v_gene: TRBV28
abundance: NA
d_gene: TRBD1
j_gene: TRBJ2-5
CDR3nt: TGTGCCAGCACCGAAACAGGGGGCAGGGAGACCCAGTACTTC
CDR3aa: CASTETGGRETQYF

v_gene: TRBV4-3
abundance: NA
d_gene: TRBD2
j_gene: TRBJ2-1
CDR3nt: TGCGCCAGCAGCCAAGGGCTAGCGGGAGAGTACAATGAGCAGTTCTTC
CDR3aa: CASSQGLAGEYNEQFF

v_gene: TRBV6-5
abundance: NA
d_gene: NA
j_gene: TRBJ1-4
CDR3nt: TGTGCCAGCAGTTACTCGAGTTTCCGACTAGAAAAACTGTTTTTT
CDR3aa: CASSYSSFRLEKLFF

v_gene: TRBV7-6
abundance: NA
d_gene: NA
j_gene: TRBJ1-3
CDR3nt: TGTGCCAGCAGCCTCCGGGACACATCTGGAAACACCATATATTTT
CDR3aa: CASSLRDTSGNTIYF

v_gene: TRBV5-1
abundance: NA
d_gene: NA
j_gene: TRBJ2-1
CDR3nt: TGCGCCAGCAGCTTGGTCCACTCCGGGACCTTTACCTACAATGAGCAGTTCTTC
CDR3aa: CASSLVHSGTFTYNEQFF

v_gene: TRBV11-1
abundance: NA
d_gene: NA
j_gene: TRBJ1-1
CDR3nt: TGTGCCAGCAGCTTAGTGAGGACCGCGGAAGCTTTCTTT
CDR3aa: CASSLVRTAEAFF

v_gene: TRBV19
abundance: NA
d_gene: NA
j_gene: TRBJ1-1
CDR3nt: TGTGCCAGTAGCTTTACAGGAGGGTCCACTGAAGCTTTCTTT
CDR3aa: CASSFTGGSTEAFF

v_gene: TRBV7-2
abundance: NA
d_gene: TRBD1
j_gene: TRBJ1-4
CDR3nt: TGTGCCAGCAGCTTAGCGGGGGGACAGGAAAAACTGTTTTTT
CDR3aa: CASSLAGGQEKLFF

v_gene: TRBV6-5
abundance: NA
d_gene: TRBD2
j_gene: TRBJ2-1
CDR3nt: TGTGCCAGCAGTTCTCGACTAGCCAATGAGCAGTTCTTC
CDR3aa: CASSSRLANEQFF

v_gene: TRBV7-9
abundance: few
d_gene: NA
j_gene: TRBJ2-1
CDR3nt: TGTGCCAGCAGCTTAGTACAGGGTGGGTACAATGAGCAGTTCTTC
CDR3aa: CASSLVQGGYNEQFF

v_gene: TRBV11-1
abundance: NA
d_gene: TRBD1
j_gene: TRBJ2-2
CDR3nt: TGTGCCAGCAGCAATGACAGGGGAAACACCGGGGAGCTGTTTTTT
CDR3aa: CASSNDRGNTGELFF

v_gene: TRBV5-1
abundance: few
d_gene: NA
j_gene: TRBJ1-1
CDR3nt: TGCGCCAGCAGCTTGGCCGGGCAGGGAGGGAACACTGAAGCTTTCTTT
CDR3aa: CASSLAGQGGNTEAFF

v_gene: TRBV5-4
abundance: NA
d_gene: NA
j_gene: TRBJ2-4
CDR3nt: TGTGCCAGCAGCCAGGGACACGTAATAGCCAAAAACATTCAGTACTTC
CDR3aa: CASSQGHVIAKNIQYF

v_gene: TRBV2
abundance: NA
d_gene: NA
j_gene: TRBJ1-2
CDR3nt: TGTGCCAGCCGAGGGAGTAGGCCCGGAGCTGGCTACACCTTC
CDR3aa: CASRGSRPGAGYTF

v_gene: TRBV6-5
abundance: NA
d_gene: NA
j_gene: TRBJ1-2
CDR3nt: TGTGCCAGCAGTCGGACAGACATGAACTATGGCTACACCTTC
CDR3aa: CASSRTDMNYGYTF

v_gene: TRBV6-5
abundance: NA
d_gene: TRBD1
j_gene: TRBJ2-5
CDR3nt: TGTGCCAGCAAAGGGAACAGGGGCTTCCAAGAGACCCAGTACTTC
CDR3aa: CASKGNRGFQETQYF

v_gene: TRBV9
abundance: NA
d_gene: NA
j_gene: TRBJ1-1
CDR3nt: TGTGCCAGCAGGGAAGGGGCCGGGAACACTGAAGCTTTCTTT
CDR3aa: CASREGAGNTEAFF

v_gene: TRBV4-1
abundance: NA
d_gene: TRBD2
j_gene: TRBJ2-2
CDR3nt: TGCGCCAGCAGCCAAGAACTAGCGGGATTCACCGGGGAGCTGTTTTTT
CDR3aa: CASSQELAGFTGELFF

v_gene: TRBV28
abundance: once
d_gene: NA
j_gene: TRBJ1-1
CDR3nt: TGTGCCAGCAGTTTGGGGCAGACTAACACTGAAGCTTTCTTT
CDR3aa: CASSLGQTNTEAFF

v_gene: TRBV5-6
abundance: NA
d_gene: NA
j_gene: TRBJ1-5
CDR3nt: TGTGCCAGCAGCTTAGGGTGGGACAATCAGCCCCAGCATTTT
CDR3aa: CASSLGWDNQPQHF

v_gene: TRBV6-4
abundance: NA
d_gene: NA
j_gene: TRBJ1-5
CDR3nt: TGTGCCAGCAGTCCGGATTACAATCAGCCCCAGCATTTT
CDR3aa: CASSPDYNQPQHF

v_gene: TRBV19
abundance: NA
d_gene: NA
j_gene: TRBJ2-2
CDR3nt: TGTGCCAGTAGTATCTTCCTAGTTCTTACCGGGGAGCTGTTTTTT
CDR3aa: CASSIFLVLTGELFF

v_gene: TRBV5-1
abundance: NA
d_gene: NA
j_gene: TRBJ2-2
CDR3nt: TGCGCCAGCAGCTTCTACGGCGCGAACACCGGGGAGCTGTTTTTT
CDR3aa: CASSFYGANTGELFF

v_gene: TRBV7-9
abundance: NA
d_gene: NA
j_gene: TRBJ1-2
CDR3nt: TGTGCCAGCAGCCCGGACGGCTACTATGGCTACACCTTC
CDR3aa: CASSPDGYYGYTF

v_gene: TRBV6-1
abundance: NA
d_gene: TRBD1
j_gene: TRBJ2-6
CDR3nt: TGTGCCAGCAGTGTTTCGACAGGGCGTAGTGGGGCCAACGTCCTGACTTTC
CDR3aa: CASSVSTGRSGANVLTF

v_gene: TRBV28
abundance: NA
d_gene: NA
j_gene: TRBJ2-6
CDR3nt: TGTGCCAGCAGTGTCTCCAGGACCGGGGCCAACGTCCTGACTTTC
CDR3aa: CASSVSRTGANVLTF

v_gene: TRBV6-2/TRBV6-3
abundance: NA
d_gene: NA
j_gene: TRBJ2-6
CDR3nt: TGTGCCAGCAGTTACTCGAAACTGCGAGACTCTGGGGCCAACGTCCTGACTTTC
CDR3aa: CASSYSKLRDSGANVLTF

v_gene: TRBV6-2/TRBV6-3
abundance: few
d_gene: NA
j_gene: TRBJ1-3
CDR3nt: TGTGCCAGCAGTGAGACAGCGATCCCCTCCTCTGGAAACACCATATATTTT
CDR3aa: CASSETAIPSSGNTIYF

v_gene: TRBV19
abundance: NA
d_gene: TRBD1
j_gene: TRBJ2-3
CDR3nt: TGTGCCAGTAGTATGCAGGGGGCTGGAGATACGCAGTATTTT
CDR3aa: CASSMQGAGDTQYF

v_gene: TRBV19
abundance: NA
d_gene: TRBD2
j_gene: TRBJ2-7
CDR3nt: TGTGCCAGTAGTATAGCGGCTAGCGGGATCTACGAGCAGTACTTC
CDR3aa: CASSIAASGIYEQYF

v_gene: TRBV7-8
abundance: once
d_gene: NA
j_gene: TRBJ2-2
CDR3nt: TGTGCCCGCAGCGCACGTAGGGGGGGCGGGAGTGGTGGTACCGGGGAGCTGTTTTTT
CDR3aa: CARSARRGGGSGGTGELFF

v_gene: TRBV7-2
abundance: NA
d_gene: TRBD1
j_gene: TRBJ1-2
CDR3nt: TGTGCCAGCACCGACCTCCTCAGGGGGCGCGATGGCTACACCTTC
CDR3aa: CASTDLLRGRDGYTF

v_gene: TRBV10-3
abundance: large
d_gene: NA
j_gene: TRBJ1-3
CDR3nt: TGTGCCATCAGTGACCCAATCGACAGATCCCTCTCTGGAAACACCATATATTTT
CDR3aa: CAISDPIDRSLSGNTIYF